The clone carrying this T cell receptor beta chain occurred a few times. This entry belongs to a study of beta chain features in type 1 diabetes. Every isolated RNA sample was fully reverse transcribed, so sequencing captured expressed TCRB transcripts. Data came from immunoSEQ multiplex PCR; TCRdb stores just in-frame clones and leaves some out. The sample yields under 450,000 clones, approximately 15% seen once. V was clipped by 3 bases and J by 0 bases; unmatched bases: 3. The CDR3 is made up of 16 amino acids. Per the germline V gene, CDR1 is KGHSH and CDR2 is LQKENI. This chain uses TRBV18 with TRBJ2-3; 10 bases are a match to TRBD2. Material: naive CD4+ T cells from blood. The source of this sequence is a man younger than 40 in good health. The CDR3 loop is CASSPLAGVSTDTQYF. The CDR3 coding sequence is TGTGCCAGCTCACCGCTAGCGGGGGTGAGCACAGATACGCAGTATTTT.